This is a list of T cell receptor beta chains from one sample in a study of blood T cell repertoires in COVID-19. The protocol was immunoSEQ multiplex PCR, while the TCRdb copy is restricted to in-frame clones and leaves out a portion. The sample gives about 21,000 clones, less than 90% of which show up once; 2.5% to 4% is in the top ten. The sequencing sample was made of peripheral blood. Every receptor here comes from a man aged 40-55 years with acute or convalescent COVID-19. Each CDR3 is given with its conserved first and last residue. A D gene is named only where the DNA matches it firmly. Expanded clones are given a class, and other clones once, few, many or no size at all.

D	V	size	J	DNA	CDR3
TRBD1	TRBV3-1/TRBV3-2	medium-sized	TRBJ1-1	TGTGCCAGCAGCCAAGCTGGGGACAGGGCTAAAGCTTTCTTT	CASSQAGDRAKAFF
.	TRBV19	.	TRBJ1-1	TGTGCCAGTAGTACGACAGCAAACACTGAAGCTTTCTTT	CASSTTANTEAFF
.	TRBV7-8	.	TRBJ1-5	TGTGCCAGCAGCTTAAAATTCAGCGGACAGATTGATTTCAGTCAGCCCCAGCATTTT	CASSLKFSGQIDFSQPQHF
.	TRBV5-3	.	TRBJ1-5	TGTGCCAGAAGCTTGCTGATCTATAGCAATCAGCCCCAGCATTTT	CARSLLIYSNQPQHF
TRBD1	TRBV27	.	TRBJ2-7	TGTGCCAGCAGCTCGCTAAACCGGACAGGGAAGTTCTACGAGCAGTACTTC	CASSSLNRTGKFYEQYF
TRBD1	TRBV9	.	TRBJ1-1	TGTGCCAGCAGCGCGAGACAGGGCACCGGGAAGAACACTGAAGCTTTCTTT	CASSARQGTGKNTEAFF
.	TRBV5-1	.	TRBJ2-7	TGCGCCAGCAGCTTGACGCCAGGGGTGGTGGAGCAGTACTTC	CASSLTPGVVEQYF
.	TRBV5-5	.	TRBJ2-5	TGTGCCAGCAGCTTGATGGCAGACCAAGAGACCCAGTACTTC	CASSLMADQETQYF
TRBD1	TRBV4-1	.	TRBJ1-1	TGCGCCAGCAGGGATAACAGGGGTCGCCCCGAGAACACTGAAGCTTTCTTT	CASRDNRGRPENTEAFF
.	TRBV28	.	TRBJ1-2	TGTGCCAGCAGTTTGGGGGGCTATGGCTACACCTTC	CASSLGGYGYTF
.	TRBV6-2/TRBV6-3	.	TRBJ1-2	TGTGCCAGCAGCGATCGGACAGCCTATGGCTACACCTTC	CASSDRTAYGYTF
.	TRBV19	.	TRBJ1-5	TGTGCCAGTAGTATAGGAACGAGTAGCTTGAGTCAGCCCCAGCATTTT	CASSIGTSSLSQPQHF
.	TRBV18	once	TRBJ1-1	TGTGCCAGCTCACCAGGGGCCGGAAATGGAGCTTTCTTT	CASSPGAGNGAFF
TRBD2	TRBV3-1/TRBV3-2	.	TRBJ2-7	TGTGCCAGCAGCCAAGAGGGGAGCGGGGGGCCTCACGAGCAGTACTTC	CASSQEGSGGPHEQYF
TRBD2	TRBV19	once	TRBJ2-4	TGTGCCAGTAGTAGATCTGGGGAGGGGTCCAAAAACATTCAGTACTTC	CASSRSGEGSKNIQYF
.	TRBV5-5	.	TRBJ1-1	TGTGCCAGCAGCTGGTTGGGGGGTTCTGAAGCTTTCTTT	CASSWLGGSEAFF
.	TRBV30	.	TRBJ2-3	TGTGCCTGGAACGAACAGGGAGTTACGCAGTATTTT	CAWNEQGVTQYF
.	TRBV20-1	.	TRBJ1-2	TGCAGTGCTAGTAAGAGCTCGGGGGGCAGGGATGGCTACACCTTC	CSASKSSGGRDGYTF
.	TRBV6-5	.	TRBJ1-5	TGTGCCTGTTCGAGAGGGAACAATCAGCCCCAGCATTTT	CACSRGNNQPQHF
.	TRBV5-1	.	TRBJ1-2	TGCGCCAGCAGCTTGGCGGCGTCGACTGGAAATAGAGGCTACACCTTC	CASSLAASTGNRGYTF
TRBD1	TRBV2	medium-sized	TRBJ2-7	TGTGCCAGCAGAGAAACCCGGGACAGGGGGGTTGTAGGGTTGCCTTCCTACGAGCAGTACTTC	CASRETRDRGVVGLPSYEQYF
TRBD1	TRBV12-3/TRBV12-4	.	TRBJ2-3	TGTGCCAGCAGTCCCGGGACAGCGCAGTATTTT	CASSPGTAQYF
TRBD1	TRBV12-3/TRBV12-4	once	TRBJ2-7	TGTGCCAGCAGTCCGGGACAGCGAAACGAGCAGTACTTC	CASSPGQRNEQYF
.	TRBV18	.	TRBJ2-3	TGTGCCAGCTCACCTGCGGGACCCACAGATACGCAGTATTTT	CASSPAGPTDTQYF
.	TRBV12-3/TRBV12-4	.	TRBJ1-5	TGTGCCAGCACCCAACGCGGCAATCAGCCCCAGCATTTT	CASTQRGNQPQHF